These T cell receptor beta chains were read from a single sample in a study of blood T cell repertoires in COVID-19. Some clones are missing from TCRdb's copy, which holds only in-frame ones; the method was immunoSEQ multiplex PCR. The sample yields 60,000 to 85,000 clones, 80% to 90% seen once. The sample comprised peripheral blood. The receptor source for this set is a human donor in a cohort sampled during active COVID-19. CDR3s include the opening cysteine and the closing phenylalanine or tryptophan. D genes are given only for firm matches. Some rows mark clone size as missing; the rest say once, few, many or name a class of expanded clone.

V gene: TRBV5-1; clone size: few; J gene: TRBJ2-5; D gene: .; CDR3 protein: CASSLAGGKTQYF; CDR3 DNA: TGCGCCAGCAGCTTGGCAGGGGGGAAGACCCAGTACTTC
V gene: TRBV19; clone size: .; J gene: TRBJ2-1; D gene: TRBD1; CDR3 protein: CASSTPILGQGQNEQFF; CDR3 DNA: TGTGCCAGTAGTACACCAATACTCGGACAGGGTCAAAATGAGCAGTTCTTC
V gene: TRBV5-6; clone size: .; J gene: TRBJ1-4; D gene: .; CDR3 protein: CASSLEAGRAKLFF; CDR3 DNA: TGTGCCAGCAGCTTGGAGGCAGGGAGGGCAAAACTGTTTTTT
V gene: TRBV9; clone size: once; J gene: TRBJ2-5; D gene: .; CDR3 protein: CASSGGQQETQYF; CDR3 DNA: TGTGCCAGCAGCGGAGGACAGCAAGAGACCCAGTACTTC
V gene: TRBV7-2; clone size: .; J gene: TRBJ2-3; D gene: TRBD1; CDR3 protein: CASSLGQGRTDTQYF; CDR3 DNA: TGTGCCAGCAGCTTAGGACAGGGGCGTACAGATACGCAGTATTTT
V gene: TRBV3-1/TRBV3-2; clone size: .; J gene: TRBJ1-3; D gene: TRBD1; CDR3 protein: CASSQAAGGVFGNTIYF; CDR3 DNA: TGTGCCAGCAGCCAAGCCGCAGGGGGCGTATTTGGAAACACCATATATTTT
V gene: TRBV3-1/TRBV3-2; clone size: .; J gene: TRBJ1-1; D gene: TRBD1; CDR3 protein: CASSQGEGGLTEAFF; CDR3 DNA: TGTGCCAGCAGCCAAGGGGAAGGGGGCCTCACTGAAGCTTTCTTT
V gene: TRBV28; clone size: .; J gene: TRBJ2-1; D gene: .; CDR3 protein: CASTLTGTRGMGREEQFF; CDR3 DNA: TGTGCCAGCACCTTAACCGGGACACGGGGCATGGGTAGGGAGGAGCAGTTCTTC
V gene: TRBV28; clone size: .; J gene: TRBJ1-2; D gene: .; CDR3 protein: CASSLRAYGYTF; CDR3 DNA: TGTGCCAGCAGTCTCAGGGCCTATGGCTACACCTTC
V gene: TRBV7-9; clone size: .; J gene: TRBJ1-2; D gene: .; CDR3 protein: CASSLAQGGYTF; CDR3 DNA: TGTGCCAGCAGCTTAGCCCAGGGTGGCTACACCTTC
V gene: TRBV7-3; clone size: .; J gene: TRBJ2-2; D gene: TRBD1; CDR3 protein: CASSRGRLQNTGELFF; CDR3 DNA: TGTGCCAGCAGCAGGGGGCGGCTACAAAACACCGGGGAGCTGTTTTTT
V gene: TRBV4-1; clone size: .; J gene: TRBJ1-6; D gene: .; CDR3 protein: CASSLMTDSNSPLHF; CDR3 DNA: TGCGCCAGCAGCCTCATGACGGACTCGAATTCACCCCTCCACTTT
V gene: TRBV30; clone size: .; J gene: TRBJ1-5; D gene: .; CDR3 protein: CAWSVAGGNQPQHF; CDR3 DNA: TGTGCCTGGAGTGTTGCAGGGGGCAATCAGCCCCAGCATTTT
V gene: TRBV7-6; clone size: .; J gene: TRBJ2-2; D gene: .; CDR3 protein: CASSFSSVGELFF; CDR3 DNA: TGTGCCAGCAGCTTCTCAAGCGTGGGGGAGCTGTTTTTT
V gene: TRBV2; clone size: .; J gene: TRBJ2-5; D gene: .; CDR3 protein: CASSESRNQETQYF; CDR3 DNA: TGTGCCAGCAGTGAGAGCAGGAATCAAGAGACCCAGTACTTC
V gene: TRBV5-1; clone size: .; J gene: TRBJ1-4; D gene: TRBD1; CDR3 protein: CASSRSGQINEKLFF; CDR3 DNA: TGCGCCAGCAGTCGTTCGGGACAGATAAATGAAAAACTGTTTTTT
V gene: TRBV7-2; clone size: .; J gene: TRBJ2-1; D gene: TRBD2; CDR3 protein: CASILAGGLNEQFF; CDR3 DNA: TGTGCCAGCATCCTAGCGGGGGGGCTCAATGAGCAGTTCTTC
V gene: TRBV5-1; clone size: .; J gene: TRBJ1-3; D gene: .; CDR3 protein: CASSPSSGNTIYF; CDR3 DNA: TGCGCCAGCAGCCCCTCCTCTGGAAACACCATATATTTT
V gene: TRBV6-6; clone size: .; J gene: TRBJ2-7; D gene: TRBD1; CDR3 protein: CASNPRQGSAYEQYF; CDR3 DNA: TGTGCCAGCAACCCTAGACAGGGGAGCGCCTACGAGCAGTACTTC
V gene: TRBV10-3; clone size: .; J gene: TRBJ2-1; D gene: TRBD2; CDR3 protein: CAISEPGGYNEQFF; CDR3 DNA: TGTGCCATCAGTGAACCGGGGGGGTACAATGAGCAGTTCTTC
V gene: TRBV24-1; clone size: .; J gene: TRBJ2-1; D gene: .; CDR3 protein: CATSRLAGINNEQFF; CDR3 DNA: TGTGCCACCTCCCGACTGGCGGGGATTAACAATGAGCAGTTCTTC
V gene: TRBV5-8; clone size: .; J gene: TRBJ2-7; D gene: TRBD1; CDR3 protein: CASSLGQGLFYEQYF; CDR3 DNA: TGTGCCAGCAGCTTGGGACAGGGCTTATTCTACGAGCAGTACTTC
V gene: TRBV29-1; clone size: .; J gene: TRBJ2-7; D gene: TRBD1; CDR3 protein: CSVDSVAGGSYEQYF; CDR3 DNA: TGCAGCGTTGATTCCGTGGCAGGGGGTTCCTACGAGCAGTACTTC
V gene: TRBV7-9; clone size: .; J gene: TRBJ1-6; D gene: .; CDR3 protein: CASSLAYQLSSSYNSPLHF; CDR3 DNA: TGTGCCAGCAGCTTAGCGTACCAACTCTCGAGCTCCTATAATTCACCCCTCCACTTT
V gene: TRBV7-9; clone size: .; J gene: TRBJ2-5; D gene: .; CDR3 protein: CASSLVGRAETQYF; CDR3 DNA: TGTGCCAGCAGCTTAGTAGGCAGGGCAGAGACCCAGTACTTC
V gene: TRBV24-1; clone size: .; J gene: TRBJ1-4; D gene: TRBD1; CDR3 protein: CATSERTGPFTF; CDR3 DNA: TGTGCCACCAGTGAGCGGACAGGGCCTTTTACTTTT
V gene: TRBV5-1; clone size: once; J gene: TRBJ2-2; D gene: .; CDR3 protein: CASSQFGGRGGELFF; CDR3 DNA: TGCGCCAGCAGTCAGTTCGGGGGGCGCGGCGGGGAGCTGTTTTTT
V gene: TRBV5-1; clone size: .; J gene: TRBJ1-1; D gene: .; CDR3 protein: CASSWGENTEAFF; CDR3 DNA: TGCGCCAGCAGCTGGGGGGAGAACACTGAAGCTTTCTTT
V gene: TRBV7-6; clone size: .; J gene: TRBJ2-3; D gene: TRBD1; CDR3 protein: CASSLRTGLGDTQYF; CDR3 DNA: TGTGCCAGCAGCCTAAGGACAGGGCTGGGAGATACGCAGTATTTT
V gene: TRBV11-3; clone size: .; J gene: TRBJ2-7; D gene: .; CDR3 protein: CASSLDPTEREQYF; CDR3 DNA: TGTGCCAGCAGCTTAGATCCAACAGAACGCGAGCAGTACTTC
V gene: TRBV7-3; clone size: .; J gene: TRBJ2-3; D gene: TRBD2; CDR3 protein: CASNVAGGADTQYF; CDR3 DNA: TGTGCCAGCAACGTAGCGGGAGGCGCAGATACGCAGTATTTT
V gene: TRBV19; clone size: .; J gene: TRBJ2-3; D gene: .; CDR3 protein: CASSPLTGEGTDTQYF; CDR3 DNA: TGTGCCAGTAGTCCTCTCACAGGGGAGGGCACAGATACGCAGTATTTT
V gene: TRBV7-9; clone size: .; J gene: TRBJ2-2; D gene: .; CDR3 protein: CASSPPWGDSTGELFF; CDR3 DNA: TGTGCCAGCAGCCCACCTTGGGGGGACTCCACCGGGGAGCTGTTTTTT
V gene: TRBV9; clone size: .; J gene: TRBJ1-2; D gene: .; CDR3 protein: CASSLYSATGKGGYRGYTF; CDR3 DNA: TGTGCCAGCAGCCTCTACTCCGCGACAGGAAAGGGAGGGTATCGTGGCTACACCTTC
V gene: TRBV10-3; clone size: .; J gene: TRBJ2-1; D gene: TRBD1; CDR3 protein: CAISEQGAGEQFF; CDR3 DNA: TGTGCCATCAGCGAACAGGGGGCTGGTGAGCAGTTCTTC
V gene: TRBV19; clone size: once; J gene: TRBJ2-1; D gene: TRBD1; CDR3 protein: CASSMGTGGYNEQFF; CDR3 DNA: TGTGCCAGTAGTATGGGGACAGGGGGCTACAATGAGCAGTTCTTC
V gene: TRBV29-1; clone size: .; J gene: TRBJ2-5; D gene: TRBD2; CDR3 protein: CSVEASGLQETQYF; CDR3 DNA: TGCAGCGTTGAGGCTAGCGGGTTACAAGAGACCCAGTACTTC
V gene: TRBV28; clone size: .; J gene: TRBJ1-4; D gene: .; CDR3 protein: CASSTAGVALSSNEKLFF; CDR3 DNA: TGTGCCAGCAGCACCGCGGGGGTCGCCCTTTCTTCTAATGAAAAACTGTTTTTT
V gene: TRBV5-1; clone size: .; J gene: TRBJ2-3; D gene: .; CDR3 protein: CASMHSTAGDTQYF; CDR3 DNA: TGCGCCAGCATGCATAGTACAGCGGGAGATACGCAGTATTTT
V gene: TRBV10-1; clone size: .; J gene: TRBJ2-1; D gene: TRBD2; CDR3 protein: CASSTGTSREQFF; CDR3 DNA: TGCGCCAGCAGCACCGGGACTAGCCGGGAGCAGTTCTTC
V gene: TRBV30; clone size: .; J gene: TRBJ1-2; D gene: TRBD1; CDR3 protein: CAWSVDRGLGYGYTF; CDR3 DNA: TGTGCCTGGAGTGTGGACAGGGGACTAGGCTATGGCTACACCTTC
V gene: TRBV7-2; clone size: once; J gene: TRBJ2-5; D gene: .; CDR3 protein: CASSLTRQSETQYF; CDR3 DNA: TGTGCCAGCAGCCTCACTCGACAGAGTGAGACCCAGTACTTC
V gene: TRBV10-1; clone size: .; J gene: TRBJ1-2; D gene: .; CDR3 protein: CASSESPVRSSYTF; CDR3 DNA: TGCGCCAGCAGTGAGTCCCCGGTCCGGTCGAGCTACACCTTC
V gene: TRBV5-1; clone size: .; J gene: TRBJ2-3; D gene: .; CDR3 protein: CASSLVGRASTDTQYF; CDR3 DNA: TGCGCCAGCAGCTTGGTCGGCAGGGCCTCGACAGATACGCAGTATTTT